What follows describes a single T cell receptor (beta chain). Its target antigen remains unknown. No much larger clone is present one base from it, and per-base qualities are unavailable. TCRbeta CDR3 regions were amplified from genomic DNA using the immunoSEQ Assay, a bias-controlled multiplex PCR. The source study handled its data this way. The number of nucleated cells in each sample was estimated from the amplification of reference gene primers within the assay. Sequence reads were collapsed and filtered to measure the absolute abundance of every unique TCRbeta CDR3 rearrangement. For each sample, productive Simpson clonality was calculated as the square root of Simpson's diversity index over productive rearrangements. TCRdb re-hosts the immuneACCESS table, in-frame sequences only. Its copies lack some clones; in the studies checked, an unresolved V gene accounts for under half of them, and the cause for the rest is not known. Clonal size and the V and J genes are those of that table, whereas D and trimming came from the DNA. This sample gives almost 250,000 clones in total; roughly 86% of them show up just once. The ten largest clones take up around 1.5% of the sample.

A second Seattle source provided samples from volunteer blood donors who had recovered from COVID-19. Collaborating institutions collected whole blood in K2EDTA tubes following their own protocols. For TCRbeta analysis, collaborators shipped samples as frozen whole blood, isolated PBMCs, or DNA extracted from either of those sample types. This record comes from a study of blood T cell repertoires in COVID-19 (dated by TCRdb to between 2020 and 2021). Background for the entire study: Collaborator samples came from the United States, Italy and Spain and covered acute and convalescent phases of COVID-19. The prospective study material was composed of cDNA or gDNA derived from T cells, B-cell-depleted T cells, or PBMCs. Subjects who had been exposed to COVID-19, were actively infected with it, or had recovered from it provided the deeply sampled blood TCRbeta repertoires that made up the dataset. The repertoires were released in a freely available public database intended as a resource for research on the immune response to SARS-CoV-2. Samples came from the ongoing ImmuneRACE study (first 160 participants) plus 1,254 subjects from 6 global collaborators. Nearly every sample came with metadata listing a de-identified subject ID, COVID-19 status, age in years and sex. HLA class I and class II types, where available, came from metadata supplied by the sample provider rather than from assay-based typing. The full study reports these points: Clinical and demographic metadata were provided uncurated, with the amount varying by source and participant.

The CDR3 runs 21 amino acids, cysteine and phenylalanine included. Just CDR3 DNA is preserved here, 63 bases in frame from base 1. CDR1 and CDR2 were assigned from the germline V gene as SGHRS and YFSETQ. At the junction V is shortened by 5 bases and J by 1 base; bases outside the gene matches: 25. The rearranged segments are TRBV5-1 and TRBJ2-7; a stretch of 9 junction bases matches TRBD2. Sequencing was performed on peripheral blood. The TCR comes from a woman in her sixties who had recovered from COVID-19. The nucleotide sequence reads TGCGCCAGCAGACTTGCCGGGGGCGCGGCTCGCGGGGGGGCCAGTTCCTACGAGCAGTACTTC. The resulting protein is CASRLAGGAARGGASSYEQYF.